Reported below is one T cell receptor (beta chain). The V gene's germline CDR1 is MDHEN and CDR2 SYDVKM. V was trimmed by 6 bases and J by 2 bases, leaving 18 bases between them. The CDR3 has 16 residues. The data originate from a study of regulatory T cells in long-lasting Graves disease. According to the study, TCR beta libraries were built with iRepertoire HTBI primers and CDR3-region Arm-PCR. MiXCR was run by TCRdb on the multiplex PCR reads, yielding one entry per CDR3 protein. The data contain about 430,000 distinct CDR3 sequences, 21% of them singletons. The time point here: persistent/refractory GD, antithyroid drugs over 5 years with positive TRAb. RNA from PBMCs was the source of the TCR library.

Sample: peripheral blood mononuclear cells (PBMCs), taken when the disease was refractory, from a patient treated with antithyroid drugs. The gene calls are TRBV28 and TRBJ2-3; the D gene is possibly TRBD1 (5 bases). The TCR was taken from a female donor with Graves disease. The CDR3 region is CASSQPSQGSTDTQYF. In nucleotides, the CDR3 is TGTGCCAGCAGCCAACCCTCCCAGGGATCCACAGATACGCAGTATTTT.